Shown below are 19 T cell receptor beta chains from a single sample sequenced in a study of blood T cells in healthy people across ages. The use of a sample-barcoded 5' primer and a J-beta primer mix characterized a second PCR of 7 to 11 cycles. TCRdb reanalysed the 5' RACE reads using MiXCR and keeps one entry per CDR3 protein. The profile shows hundreds of thousands of distinct CDR3 sequences, roughly 26% of them singletons. The sequencing sample was made of blood. These receptors were collected from a woman of 80 years or more in good health.

This clonotype was observed once. The junction differs from germline at one of its ends, possibly a read error. J is TRBJ2-4 and V is TRBV6-1; TRBD2 might be the D (6 bases). Germline values: CDR1 MNHNS, CDR2 SASEGT. CDR3 length: 13 residues. CDR3 nucleotide sequence: TGTACCAGCAGCTTTGACTGGGGTCGGGAGCAGTACTTC. Its protein product is CTSSFDWGREQYF.

The rearrangement joins TRBV12-3 or TRBV12-4 to TRBJ2-7, with a weak D call TRBD1 (6 bases). The CDR3 length is 16 residues. V was shortened by 3 bases and J by 2 bases, with 17 bases between the two germline ends. The CDR3 DNA is TGTGCCAGCAGTTTCTTTGATAACAGGGATCCCTACGAGCAGTACTTC. Translated: CASSFFDNRDPYEQYF.

This clonotype was observed at least ten times. This chain connects TRBV14 to TRBJ2-3; D is ambiguous. The CDR3 has 16 amino acids. Per the germline V gene, CDR1 is SGHDN and CDR2 is FVKESK. V was trimmed by 1 base and J by 1 base, leaving 12 bases between them. The CDR3 loop reads CASSQVLTLCTDTQYF. DNA for the CDR3: TGTGCCAGCAGCCAAGTATTGACGCTATGCACAGATACGCAGTATTTT.

On this clonotype: This sequence may be a read error, since a much larger clone differs from it by one base. The chain employs TRBV20-1 and TRBJ2-1, with 7 bases fitting TRBD1. Germline lookup yields CDR1 DFQATT and CDR2 SNEGSKA (reference sequence). The CDR3 extends over 15 amino acids. V lost 0 bases and J lost 7; bases outside the gene matches: 9. In DNA form, the CDR3 reads TGCAGTGCTAGAGATCGAGGGGGCTGGGGGAATGAGCAGTTCTTC. Residues: CSARDRGGWGNEQFF.

V is TRBV18 and J is TRBJ1-1, with no clear D. In germline, CDR1 is KGHSH, CDR2 LQKENI. V was pared by 5 bases and J by 0 bases, with 13 bases between. The length of the CDR3 is 15 residues. CDR3: CASSGRTGVNTEAFF. DNA for the CDR3: TGTGCCAGCTCAGGGAGGACGGGAGTGAACACTGAAGCTTTCTTT.

This clonotype was observed at least ten times. The CDR3 DNA reads TGCAGTGCTAAGGGGGGTACCTACGAGCAGTACTTC. This sequence encodes CSAKGGTYEQYF. This chain joins TRBV20-1 and TRBJ2-7; either TRBD1 or TRBD2 may supply D (6 bases each). The germline V and J ends were trimmed by 4 bases and 2 bases, with 9 bases remaining between them. CDR3 length: 12 residues. Germline CDR1 is DFQATT and CDR2 is SNEGSKA (reference sequence).

A word on this clonotype: Just one base apart from a much larger clone, this may be a read error. The chain recombines TRBV7-2 with TRBJ1-6, with D possibly matching TRBD1 (6 bases). The length of the CDR3 is 16 residues. Germline V gene sequence: CDR1 SGHTA, CDR2 FQGNSA. The CDR3 loop is CANSLGRQASGSPLHF. CDR3 nucleotide sequence: TGTGCCAACAGCTTAGGGCGACAGGCCTCGGGTTCACCCCTCCACTTT.

This clonotype was seen once. The rearrangement uses TRBV29-1 and TRBJ2-7, with 10 bases matching TRBD1. Germline lookup yields CDR1 SQVTM and CDR2 ANQGSEA. The CDR3 is 13 residues long. Trimming removed 4 bases from V and 5 bases from J; junction bases left unmatched: 5. CDR3 sequence reads: CSVASGQGNEQYF. CDR3 bases: TGCAGCGTTGCCTCGGGACAGGGGAACGAGCAGTACTTC.

The chain recombines TRBV7-2 with TRBJ1-1; TRBD1 might be the D (5 bases). Germline assignment: CDR1 SGHTA and CDR2 FQGNSA. The CDR3 extends over 14 amino acids. Trimming pared 5 bases from V and 6 bases from J, leaving 16 bases between. In nucleotides, the CDR3 is TGTGCCAGCAGCGGACAAGGTAGATTGTCTGAAGCTTTCTTT. Its protein is CASSGQGRLSEAFF.

Worth noting for this clonotype: This may arise from a read error, as a much more abundant clone is one base away. The J gene is TRBJ1-5, the V gene TRBV20-1; 9 positions agree with TRBD1. The CDR3 is 14 residues long. Per germline, CDR1 DFQATT and CDR2 SNEGSKA (reference sequence). CDR3 sequence: CSASPDRGDHPQHF. The CDR3 region has the DNA TGCAGTGCTAGCCCCGACAGGGGGGATCACCCCCAGCATTTT.

The table lists this clonotype with many counts. V gene TRBV7-2 combines with J gene TRBJ2-6; 8 nucleotides agree with TRBD2. This CDR3 region has 18 residues. CDR1 is SGHTA, CDR2 FQGNSA, per germline. V lost 1 base, J lost 0 bases, and 5 bases stayed unmatched. The CDR3: CASSLDGGAYSGANVLTF. The CDR3, as DNA: TGTGCCAGCAGCTTAGACGGGGGGGCATACTCTGGGGCCAACGTCCTGACTTTC. Drawing the rest from reference TRBV7-2 and TRBJ2-6, the complete variable domain is GAGVSQSPSNKVTEKGKDVELRCDPISGHTALYWYRQSLGQGLEFLIYFQGNSAPDKSGLPSDRFSAERTGGSVSTLTIQRTQQEDSAVYLCASSLDGGAYSGANVLTFGAGSRLTVL.

This clonotype was picked up a small number of times. The rearrangement joins TRBV6-2 or TRBV6-3 to TRBJ2-2; the D is unclear. Deletions cut 2 bases from V and 4 bases from J, with 8 bases between. This CDR3 region has 14 residues. CDR1 and CDR2 from the germline V gene are MNHEY and SVGEGT. In DNA form, the CDR3 reads TGTGCCAGCAGTTACGGGCAGTTCACCGGGGAGCTGTTTTTT. Its translation is CASSYGQFTGELFF.

There are a few counts of this clonotype. The chain combines TRBV6-2 or TRBV6-3 with TRBJ2-3; D tentatively fits TRBD1 or TRBD2 (5 bases each). Germline V CDR1 and CDR2: MNHEY, SVGEGT. This CDR3 spans 13 amino acids. Trimming removed 4 bases at V and 9 bases at J, with 14 bases between. CDR3: CASSSEAGDTQYF. CDR3 coding DNA: TGTGCCAGCAGTTCCGAAGCCGGGGACACGCAGTATTTT.

V is TRBV10-3 and J is TRBJ1-1, with D perhaps TRBD1 (5 bases). The length of the CDR3 is 14 residues. Looked up from germline, CDR1 is ENHRY and CDR2 is SYGVKD. The V end lost 8 bases, the J end lost 8 bases, and 21 bases lay between the germline ends. The CDR3 sequence is CAIGDSTAASEAFF. CDR3 coding DNA: TGTGCCATCGGAGACAGTACTGCTGCTAGCGAAGCTTTCTTT.

This clonotype appeared a few times. The V and J genes are TRBV6-2 or TRBV6-3 and TRBJ1-5; D perhaps matches TRBD1 (5 bases). Trimming left V 2 bases short and J 0 bases short, with 11 bases between. The CDR3 loop spans 16 amino acids. CDR1 is MNHEY, CDR2 SVGEGT, per germline. CDR3 in DNA: TGTGCCAGCAGTTACCTGACAGCATTTAGCAATCAGCCCCAGCATTTT. It translates to CASSYLTAFSNQPQHF.

The rearrangement joins TRBV4-3 to TRBJ2-3; 9 bases map to TRBD1. The CDR3 runs to 16 residues. Germline lookup yields CDR1 LGHNA and CDR2 YSLEER. Trimming removed 3 bases from V and 8 bases from J; junction bases left unmatched: 12. In DNA form, the CDR3 reads TGCGCCAGCAGCCACCTAATCGGACAGGGGCGGGGTACGCAGTATTTT. Translation: CASSHLIGQGRGTQYF.

This clonotype has a handful of counts. As DNA, the CDR3 is TGTGCCAGCTCCCCAGGTCCAGGGGGCGTGACTGAAGCTTTCTTT. As protein: CASSPGPGGVTEAFF. The chain has TRBV18 and TRBJ1-1; 8 nucleotides agree with TRBD1. The CDR3 is 15 amino acids. The J segment lost 5 bases and the V segment lost 6 bases, leaving 11 bases of the junction unmatched. CDR1 is KGHSH, CDR2 LQKENI, per germline.

This clonotype was seen many times. The chain employs TRBV7-2 and TRBJ2-7, with D perhaps given as TRBD1 or TRBD2 (6 bases each). This CDR3 comprises 14 residues. Germline V gene lookup returns CDR1 SGHTA and CDR2 FQGNSA. V shed 6 bases and J shed 2 bases, with 14 bases lying between them. In DNA form, the CDR3 reads TGTGCCAGCAGGTTTGGCGGGGACACCTACGAGCAGTACTTC. Its protein product is CASRFGGDTYEQYF. The complete variable domain, with remaining parts taken from reference TRBV7-2 and TRBJ2-7, reads GAGVSQSPSNKVTEKGKDVELRCDPISGHTALYWYRQSLGQGLEFLIYFQGNSAPDKSGLPSDRFSAERTGGSVSTLTIQRTQQEDSAVYLCASRFGGDTYEQYFGPGTRLTVT.

As regards this clonotype: It may be a read error: a sequence one base away is much more abundant. Here the CDR3 reads CASSSGNAIRETQYF. The CDR3 nucleotides read TGTGCCAGCAGCTCAGGAAACGCAATAAGAGAGACCCAGTACTTC. This chain joins TRBV7-9 and TRBJ2-5; D call uncertain. V dropped 4 bases and J dropped 4 bases, with 16 bases sitting between them. The CDR3 runs 15 residues. CDR1 is SEHNR and CDR2 is FQNEAQ in the germline V gene (reference sequence).